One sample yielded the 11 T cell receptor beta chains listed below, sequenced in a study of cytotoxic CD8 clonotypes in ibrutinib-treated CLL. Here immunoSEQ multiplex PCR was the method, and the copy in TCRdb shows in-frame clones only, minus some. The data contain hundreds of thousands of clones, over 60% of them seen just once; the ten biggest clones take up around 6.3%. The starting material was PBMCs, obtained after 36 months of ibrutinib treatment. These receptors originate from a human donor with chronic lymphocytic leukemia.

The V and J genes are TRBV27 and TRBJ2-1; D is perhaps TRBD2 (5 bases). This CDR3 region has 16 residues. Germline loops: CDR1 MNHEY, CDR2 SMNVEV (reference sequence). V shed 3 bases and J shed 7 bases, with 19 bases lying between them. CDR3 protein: CASSLATSPTRNEQFF. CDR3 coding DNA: TGTGCCAGCAGTTTGGCTACTAGTCCCACTAGGAATGAGCAGTTCTTC.

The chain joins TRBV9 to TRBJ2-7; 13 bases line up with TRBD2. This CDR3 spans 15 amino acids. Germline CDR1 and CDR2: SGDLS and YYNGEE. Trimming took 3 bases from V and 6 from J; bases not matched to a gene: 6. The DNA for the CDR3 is TGTGCCAGCAGCGCGTACGGGACTAGCGGGACCGAGCAGTACTTC. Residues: CASSAYGTSGTEQYF.

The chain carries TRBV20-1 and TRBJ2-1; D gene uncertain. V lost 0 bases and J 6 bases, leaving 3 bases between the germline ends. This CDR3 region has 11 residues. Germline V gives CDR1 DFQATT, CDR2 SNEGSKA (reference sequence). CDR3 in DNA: TGCAGTGCTAGAGAGGGCAATGAGCAGTTCTTC. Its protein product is CSAREGNEQFF.

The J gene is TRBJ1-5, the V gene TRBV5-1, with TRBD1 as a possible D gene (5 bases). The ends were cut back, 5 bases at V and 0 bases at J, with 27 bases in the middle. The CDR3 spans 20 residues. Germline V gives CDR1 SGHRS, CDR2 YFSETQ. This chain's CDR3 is CASRLTPLGKGRYSNQPQHF. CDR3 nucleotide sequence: TGCGCCAGCAGACTTACTCCATTGGGGAAGGGGAGATATAGCAATCAGCCCCAGCATTTT.

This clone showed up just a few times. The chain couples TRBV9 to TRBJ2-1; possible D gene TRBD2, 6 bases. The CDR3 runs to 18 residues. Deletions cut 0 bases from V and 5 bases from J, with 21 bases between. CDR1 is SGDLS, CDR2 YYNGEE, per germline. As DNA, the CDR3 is TGTGCCAGCAGCGTAGACCCCCTCACTAGCCCCACGAACAATGAGCAGTTCTTC. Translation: CASSVDPLTSPTNNEQFF.

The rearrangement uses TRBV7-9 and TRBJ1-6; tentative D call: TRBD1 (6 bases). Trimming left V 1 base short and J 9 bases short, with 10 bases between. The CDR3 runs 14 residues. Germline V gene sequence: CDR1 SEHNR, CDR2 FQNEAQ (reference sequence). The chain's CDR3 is CASSLGQDSSPLHF. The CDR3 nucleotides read TGTGCCAGCAGCTTAGGGCAGGACAGTTCACCCCTCCACTTT.

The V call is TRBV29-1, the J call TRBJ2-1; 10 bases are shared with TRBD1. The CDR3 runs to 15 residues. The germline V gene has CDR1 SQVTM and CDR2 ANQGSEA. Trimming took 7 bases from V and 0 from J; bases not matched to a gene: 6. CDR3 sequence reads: CSARQGAGSYNEQFF. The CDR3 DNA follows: TGCAGCGCTAGACAGGGGGCCGGCTCCTACAATGAGCAGTTCTTC.

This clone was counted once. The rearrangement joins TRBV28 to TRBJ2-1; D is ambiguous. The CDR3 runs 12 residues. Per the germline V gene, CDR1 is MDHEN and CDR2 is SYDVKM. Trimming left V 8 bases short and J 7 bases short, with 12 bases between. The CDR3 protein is CASLRVGNEQFF. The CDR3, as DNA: TGTGCCAGCCTCCGAGTGGGGAATGAGCAGTTCTTC.

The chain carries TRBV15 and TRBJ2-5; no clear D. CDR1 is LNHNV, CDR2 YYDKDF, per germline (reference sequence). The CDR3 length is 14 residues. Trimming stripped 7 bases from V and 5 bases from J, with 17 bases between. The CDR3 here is CATMAGGITETQYF. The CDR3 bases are TGTGCCACCATGGCAGGTGGGATAACGGAGACCCAGTACTTC.

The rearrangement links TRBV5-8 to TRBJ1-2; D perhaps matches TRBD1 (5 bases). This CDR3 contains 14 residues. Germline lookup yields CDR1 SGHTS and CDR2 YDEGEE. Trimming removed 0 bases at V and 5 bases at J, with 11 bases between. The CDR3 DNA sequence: TGTGCCAGCAGCTTGGAGCCAGGGCCTTATGGCTACACCTTC. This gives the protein CASSLEPGPYGYTF. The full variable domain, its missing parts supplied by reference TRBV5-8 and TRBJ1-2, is EAGVTQSPTHLIKTRGQQATLRCSPISGHTSVYWYQQALGLGLQFLLWYDEGEERNRGNFPPRFSGRQFPNYSSELNVNALELEDSALYLCASSLEPGPYGYTFGSGTRLTVV.

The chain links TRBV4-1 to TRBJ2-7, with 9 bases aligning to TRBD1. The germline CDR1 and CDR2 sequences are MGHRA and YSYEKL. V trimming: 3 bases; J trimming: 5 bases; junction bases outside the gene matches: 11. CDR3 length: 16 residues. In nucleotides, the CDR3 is TGCGCCAGCAGCCAGCGACAGGGGGTTTTTGTCGACGAGCAGTACTTC. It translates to CASSQRQGVFVDEQYF.